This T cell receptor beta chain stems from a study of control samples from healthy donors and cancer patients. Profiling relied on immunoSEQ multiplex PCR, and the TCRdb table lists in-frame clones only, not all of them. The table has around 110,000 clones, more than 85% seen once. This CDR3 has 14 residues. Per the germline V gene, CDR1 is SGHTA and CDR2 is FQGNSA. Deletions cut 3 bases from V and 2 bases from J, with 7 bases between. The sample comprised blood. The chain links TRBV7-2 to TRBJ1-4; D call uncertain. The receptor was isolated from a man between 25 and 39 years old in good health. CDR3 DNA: TGTGCCAGCAGCTTGTCTCCGACTAATGAAAAACTGTTTTTT. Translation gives CASSLSPTNEKLFF.